This TCR beta chain stems from a study of beta chain features in type 1 diabetes. Whole-study results and caveats: VDJ junctions in type 1 diabetes patients carried more deletions and fewer insertions. The study left unresolved whether HLA type influences TCRB rearrangement. Patients with Type 1 diabetes showed moderately but significantly shorter TCRB CDR3s in all four CD4+ subsets.

Trimming took off 7 bases at V and 0 bases at J, with 13 bases between the two ends. The CDR3 loop spans 15 amino acids. Per the germline V gene, CDR1 is MDHEN and CDR2 is SYDVKM. Expressed TCRB transcripts were sequenced after all isolated RNA was converted to cDNA. Measured with immunoSEQ multiplex PCR; TCRdb has only the in-frame clones, and not every one. The data contain approximately 260,000 clones, roughly 20% of them singletons. A few counts support this clone. Its specificity is unknown. Every participating donor gave one draw, a heparinised blood sample averaging roughly 0.12 L. The chain links TRBV28 to TRBJ2-1, with D tentatively TRBD2 (6 bases). Sequenced input: naive CD4+ T cells from blood. The TCR originated in a woman between 40 and 50 years old with type 1 diabetes. For the CDR3, the DNA is TGTGCCAGCACCCTTAGCGGTCTCTCCTACAATGAGCAGTTCTTC. Its protein product is CASTLSGLSYNEQFF.